The 26 T cell receptor beta chains in this list originate from one sample, sequenced in a study of response to subunit inactivated influenza vaccine. From the RT-PCR reads, TCRdb called clonotypes with MiXCR, one entry per CDR3 protein. The sample includes 500,000 or so distinct CDR3 sequences, 10% to 11% of them seen just once. Sample: PBMCs from blood, taken around seven weeks after vaccination. These receptors were taken from a man in his forties or fifties who received an inactivated influenza vaccine.

The chain employs TRBV7-2 and TRBJ2-2; 7 bases fit TRBD2. The junction had 6 bases not matched to a gene; V was cut back by 6 bases and J by 2 bases. This CDR3 is built from 15 residues. Germline CDR1 reads SGHTA; CDR2 reads FQGNSA. CDR3 in amino acids: CASSLSGKNTGELFF. CDR3 sequence (DNA): TGTGCCAGCAGTCTCAGCGGGAAAAACACCGGGGAGCTGTTTTTT.

This clonotype was counted between two and nine times. CDR3 nucleotide sequence: TGTGCCAGCAGTGAGAGCCCGGGACTAGGCGCAATCTCCTACGAGCAGTACTTC. Translated: CASSESPGLGAISYEQYF. The genes are TRBV28 and TRBJ2-7; 8 bases map to TRBD2. The CDR3 has 18 residues. Trimming removed 5 bases from V and 0 bases from J; junction bases left unmatched: 15. Germline assignment: CDR1 MDHEN and CDR2 SYDVKM.

The chain carries TRBV20-1 and TRBJ2-1; possible D gene TRBD1, 6 bases. In germline, CDR1 is DFQATT, CDR2 SNEGSKA (reference sequence). The CDR3 length is 13 residues. With 4 bases removed from V and 9 bases from J, the gap between germline ends came to 16 bases. CDR3 bases: TGCAGTGCTAACAGGGAGTTGCTAAGTGAGCAGTTCTTC. It encodes CSANRELLSEQFF.

In this sample, this clonotype turned up a few times. J is TRBJ2-3 and V is TRBV10-3, with TRBD2 identical over 10 bases. Germline assignment: CDR1 ENHRY and CDR2 SYGVKD. V lost 10 bases and J lost 1; bases outside the gene matches: 8. The CDR3 is 15 amino acids. The CDR3 reads CATRLTSGRTDTQYF. CDR3 sequence (DNA): TGTGCCACCAGATTGACTAGCGGGCGCACAGATACGCAGTATTTT.

This clonotype appeared a few times. V gene TRBV20-1 combines with J gene TRBJ1-5; TRBD1 is a possible D gene (6 bases). Trimming stripped 6 bases from V and 2 bases from J, with 14 bases between. The germline CDR1 and CDR2 sequences are DFQATT and SNEGSKA (reference sequence). This CDR3 is built from 14 residues. The CDR3 is CSASNGGGNQPQHF. The CDR3 DNA reads TGCAGTGCATCAAATGGGGGCGGCAATCAGCCCCAGCATTTT.

This clonotype was counted only a few times. This sequence joins TRBV11-2 and TRBJ2-7, with a possible D match to TRBD1 (5 bases). The CDR3 runs 15 residues. V lost 1 base, J lost 1 base, and 11 bases lay in between. Germline CDR1 reads SGHAT; CDR2 reads FQNNGV. Here the CDR3 DNA reads TGTGCCAGCAGCTTAGTATATCAGGGTTCCTACGAGCAGTACTTC. Its translation is CASSLVYQGSYEQYF. The whole variable domain, remainder taken from reference TRBV11-2 and TRBJ2-7, is EAGVAQSPRYKIIEKRQSVAFWCNPISGHATLYWYQQILGQGPKLLIQFQNNGVVDDSQLPKDRFSAERLKGVDSTLKIQPAKLEDSAVYLCASSLVYQGSYEQYFGPGTRLTVT.

Many counts were recorded for this clonotype. The chain joins TRBV4-2 to TRBJ2-3; possible D gene TRBD2, 6 bases. Trimming shortened V by 1 base and J by 3 bases, and 11 bases separated the two germline ends. CDR3 length: 15 amino acids. Germline values: CDR1 LGHNA, CDR2 YNFKEQ. The CDR3, as DNA: TGTGCCAGCAGCCAAGGACTAGTACGTACAGATACGCAGTATTTT. As protein: CASSQGLVRTDTQYF.

In this sample, this clonotype turned up a few times. The V call is TRBV20-1, the J call TRBJ1-4, with D possibly TRBD1 on 5 matching bases. Germline loops: CDR1 DFQATT, CDR2 SNEGSKA (reference sequence). The V gene lost 6 bases and the J gene lost 3 bases, with 17 bases spanning the gap. The CDR3 sequence is 15 residues long. The CDR3 DNA reads as TGCAGTGCAAACCCACCGGGACTGGCTAATGAAAAACTGTTTTTT. Translation gives CSANPPGLANEKLFF.

This clonotype showed up many times. The chain joins TRBV5-1 to TRBJ2-1; 7 bases are a match to TRBD1. The CDR3 extends over 15 amino acids. Trimming cost V 3 bases and J 5 bases; bases outside gene matches: 8. CDR1 is SGHRS, CDR2 YFSETQ, per germline. In DNA, the CDR3 is TGCGCCAGCAGCTCCCGACAGGGTAAGAACAATGAGCAGTTCTTC. Protein product: CASSSRQGKNNEQFF. The full variable domain, completed using reference TRBV5-1 and TRBJ2-1, is KAGVTQTPRYLIKTRGQQVTLSCSPISGHRSVSWYQQTPGQGLQFLFEYFSETQRNKGNFPGRFSGRQFSNSRSEMNVSTLELGDSALYLCASSSRQGKNNEQFFGPGTRLTVL.

This clonotype was picked up a small number of times. The V call is TRBV19, the J call TRBJ2-7, with 11 bases matching TRBD1. Trimming removed 6 bases from V and 4 bases from J; junction bases left unmatched: 5. This CDR3 contains 14 residues. Germline V gene sequence: CDR1 LNHDA, CDR2 SQIVND (reference sequence). In nucleotides, the CDR3 is TGTGCCAGTAGGAGGACAGGGGGCGAGTACGAGCAGTACTTC. It encodes CASRRTGGEYEQYF.

V and J are TRBV7-9 and TRBJ2-6; 7 bases are shared with TRBD2. Germline CDR1 is SEHNR and CDR2 is FQNEAQ (reference sequence). V dropped 3 bases and J dropped 2; count of bases not matched to a gene: 1. CDR3 length: 15 amino acids. The CDR3 is CASSFGLAGANVLTF. The CDR3 region has the DNA TGTGCCAGCAGCTTCGGACTAGCTGGGGCCAACGTCCTGACTTTC.

The V and J genes are TRBV27 and TRBJ1-2, with D perhaps TRBD1 (5 bases). The V end lost 0 bases, the J end lost 4 bases, and 12 bases lay between the germline ends. Germline-derived CDR1 and CDR2 are MNHEY and SMNVEV (reference sequence). The CDR3 runs 15 residues. As DNA, the CDR3 is TGTGCCAGCAGTTTATCAGCCTCAGGGTTCTATGGCTACACCTTC. This codes for CASSLSASGFYGYTF.

This rearrangement joins TRBV5-1 to TRBJ2-1; 8 nucleotides agree with TRBD2. CDR3 length equals 16 residues. With 4 bases clipped from V and 4 bases from J, the junction kept 10 bases outside the gene matches. Germline V CDR1 and CDR2: SGHRS, YFSETQ. CDR3: CASSGGGSGGYNEQFF. CDR3 in DNA: TGCGCCAGCAGCGGGGGTGGGAGCGGGGGATACAATGAGCAGTTCTTC.

The chain combines TRBV6-1 with TRBJ2-5; D is undetermined. Germline CDR1 and CDR2: MNHNS and SASEGT. The germline V and J ends were trimmed by 6 bases and 2 bases, with 16 bases remaining between them. There are 15 residues in the CDR3. The CDR3 reads CASSRSAVRQETQYF. In nucleotides, the CDR3 is TGTGCCAGCAGCCGAAGCGCGGTTAGACAAGAGACCCAGTACTTC.

The V gene is TRBV4-3, the J gene TRBJ2-3; D is unclear. CDR1 is LGHNA, CDR2 YSLEER, per germline. There are 16 residues in the CDR3. V was cut by 4 bases and J by 1 base, with 15 bases left in between. For the CDR3, the DNA is TGCGCCAGCAGCCCCCTGAGACGGAGCGGCACAGATACGCAGTATTTT. Translated: CASSPLRRSGTDTQYF.

The rearrangement uses TRBV5-6 and TRBJ1-2; perhaps TRBD1 as D (5 bases). CDR1 is SGHDT, CDR2 YYEEEE, per germline. This CDR3 is built from 15 residues. The V end was cut by 5 bases, the J end by 4 bases, with 18 bases between. The CDR3 is CASSLDSDFPYGYTF. DNA of the CDR3: TGTGCCAGCAGTCTCGACAGCGACTTCCCCTATGGCTACACCTTC. The whole variable domain, filled in from reference TRBV5-6 and TRBJ1-2, reads DAGVTQSPTHLIKTRGQQVTLRCSPKSGHDTVSWYQQALGQGPQFIFQYYEEEERQRGNFPDRFSGHQFPNYSSELNVNALLLGDSALYLCASSLDSDFPYGYTFGSGTRLTVV.

The chain is built from TRBV28 and TRBJ2-2; D remains unclear. V was shortened by 8 bases and J by 2 bases, with 9 bases between the two germline ends. The V gene's germline CDR1 is MDHEN and CDR2 SYDVKM. This CDR3 has 13 amino acids. The CDR3 nucleotides read TGTGCCAGCTGGGCCAGCAACACCGGGGAGCTGTTTTTT. It is translated as CASWASNTGELFF. The whole variable domain, filled in from reference TRBV28 and TRBJ2-2, reads DVKVTQSSRYLVKRTGEKVFLECVQDMDHENMFWYRQDPGLGLRLIYFSYDVKMKEKGDIPEGYSVSREKKERFSLILESASTNQTSMYLCASWASNTGELFFGEGSRLTVL.

In this sample, this clonotype turned up many times. The V and J genes are TRBV29-1 and TRBJ2-1; 14 bases match TRBD2. The CDR3 loop spans 14 amino acids. CDR1 and CDR2 from the germline V gene are SQVTM and ANQGSEA. Trimming cost V 7 bases and J 8 bases; bases outside gene matches: 7. CDR3 nucleotides: TGCAGCGCCGGACTAGCGGGAGGAGTATATGAGCAGTTCTTC. It is translated as CSAGLAGGVYEQFF.

At least ten counts were recorded for this clonotype. The chain combines TRBV12-3 or TRBV12-4 with TRBJ1-5, with 7 bases fitting TRBD1. V lost 2 bases, J lost 2 bases, and 0 bases stayed unmatched. The CDR3 has 14 amino acids. The CDR3 DNA reads TGTGCCAGCAGTTTAACAGGGGGCAATCAGCCCCAGCATTTT. Protein product: CASSLTGGNQPQHF.

The chain employs TRBV28 and TRBJ1-1; D possibly corresponds to TRBD1 (5 bases). V shed 2 bases and J shed 3 bases, with 19 bases lying between them. Per the germline V gene, CDR1 is MDHEN and CDR2 is SYDVKM. The CDR3 length is 17 residues. The CDR3 DNA is TGTGCCAGCAGTTTAGGGGCGGTACGAGGTAAGGACACTGAAGCTTTCTTT. Amino acid sequence: CASSLGAVRGKDTEAFF.

This sequence joins TRBV5-4 and TRBJ1-2; TRBD1 might be the D (6 bases). Deletions cut 7 bases from V and 6 bases from J, with 16 bases between. The CDR3 extends over 13 amino acids. Germline lookup yields CDR1 SGHNT and CDR2 YYREEE (reference sequence). The CDR3 region has the DNA TGTGCCAGCCAAGACAGGTCCATGCATGGCTACACCTTC. Amino acid sequence: CASQDRSMHGYTF.

This clonotype was counted ten times or more. This sequence joins TRBV20-1 and TRBJ2-5; D could derive from TRBD1 or TRBD2 (5 bases each). Trimming took off 7 bases at V and 5 bases at J, with 8 bases between the two ends. This CDR3 has 10 amino acids. Germline V gives CDR1 DFQATT, CDR2 SNEGSKA (reference sequence). The CDR3 loop reads CSGGDETQYF. In nucleotides, the CDR3 is TGCAGTGGAGGGGATGAGACCCAGTACTTC.

This clonotype was counted only a few times. The chain joins TRBV29-1 to TRBJ2-1; D uncertain. The CDR3 is 15 residues long. The germline gives CDR1 SQVTM, CDR2 ANQGSEA. V lost 4 bases to trimming and J lost 0 bases, with 13 bases between them. The CDR3 here is CSVGSKKSSYNEQFF. CDR3 bases: TGCAGCGTTGGATCGAAGAAGAGCTCCTACAATGAGCAGTTCTTC.

This clonotype has only a few counts. This chain connects TRBV10-3 to TRBJ2-7; a weak D match, TRBD1 (5 bases). The CDR3 extends over 11 amino acids. Trimming took 5 bases from V and 6 from J, leaving 8 bases between them. In germline, CDR1 is ENHRY, CDR2 SYGVKD. The CDR3 DNA sequence: TGTGCCATCAGTACAGGTTTCGAGCAGTACTTC. This sequence encodes CAISTGFEQYF.

The rearrangement links TRBV20-1 to TRBJ1-6; D possibly corresponds to TRBD1 (5 bases). Germline V gene lookup returns CDR1 DFQATT and CDR2 SNEGSKA (reference sequence). There are 17 residues in the CDR3. Trimming cost V 1 base and J 0 bases, with 13 bases left between them. The CDR3 here is CSARGDRDGSYNSPLHF. The CDR3 bases are TGCAGTGCTAGAGGTGATCGGGACGGCTCCTATAATTCACCCCTCCACTTT.

The table lists this clonotype with many counts. The rearrangement links TRBV29-1 to TRBJ2-7; 7 bases line up with TRBD1. The germline CDR1 and CDR2 sequences are SQVTM and ANQGSEA. The CDR3 extends over 14 amino acids. V gave up 6 bases and J gave up 3 bases; unmatched junction bases: 11. Here the CDR3 DNA reads TGCAGCGTCAGCCCCGGGACAGTGAACTACGAGCAGTACTTC. It yields the protein CSVSPGTVNYEQYF.